This entry describes one TCR beta chain. What this receptor recognizes is not known. No base quality information exists; no much larger clone differs at one position. Trimming takes 4 bases off V and 5 bases off J; junction bases not matched to a gene: 9. The germline V gene specifies SGHTS as CDR1 and YDEGEE as CDR2. From the cysteine through the phenylalanine, the CDR3 covers 15 amino acids. CDR3 DNA only is kept here, 45 bases in frame from base 1. This entry comes from a study of blood T cell repertoires in COVID-19 (dated by TCRdb to 2020 to 2021). Background for the entire study: The collaborator samples originated in the United States, Italy and Spain and spanned the acute and convalescent phases of COVID-19. The material from the prospective study consisted of cDNA or gDNA derived from T cells, B-cell-depleted T cells, or PBMCs. Deeply sampled blood TCRbeta repertoires from subjects exposed to, actively infected with, or recovered from COVID-19 were included in the dataset. The repertoires were released in a freely available public database intended as a resource for research on the immune response to SARS-CoV-2. The samples were drawn from the first 160 participants of the ongoing ImmuneRACE study and from about 1,200 subjects provided by 6 global collaborators. Nearly every sample came with metadata listing a de-identified subject ID, COVID-19 status, age in years and sex. Where HLA class I and class II types were available, the types were taken from metadata supplied by the sample provider, not from assay-based typing. The paper as a whole reports these results and caveats: How much clinical and demographic metadata was included differed by source and by participant, and the metadata was provided uncurated.

TCRbeta CDR3 regions were amplified from genomic DNA by means of the immunoSEQ Assay, a bias-controlled multiplex PCR. As for the authors' bioinformatics: The number of nucleated cells in each sample was estimated from the amplification of reference gene primers within the assay. To quantify the absolute abundance of each unique TCRbeta CDR3 rearrangement, sequence reads were collapsed and filtered. For each sample, productive Simpson clonality was calculated by taking the square root of Simpson's diversity index across productive rearrangements. Entries here come from immuneACCESS through TCRdb and include only in-frame sequences with V and J called. Some clones fail to appear in such tables; in the studies checked, an unresolved V gene covers under half of the shortfall, and the cause of the remainder is unknown. That table supplies the V and J calls and clone size; D and trimming were determined from the DNA. The sample data list roughly 250,000 clones, and 83% of these were observed just once. The ten most abundant clones make up less than 4% of the sample.

Participants in the prospective study were aged about 18 to 95 years, lived in more than 20 United States geographic areas, and enrolled through a virtual design. In the prospective study, cohorts were assigned on the basis of participant-reported clinical history obtained from a screening survey and a study questionnaire. Exposed participants had been in contact with someone with a PCR-confirmed or clinician-diagnosed COVID-19 case within 2 weeks of study entry. In the prospective study, whole blood, serum and a nasopharyngeal or oropharyngeal swab were collected from each participant by mobile phlebotomists. Prospective study participants could optionally give additional blood draws and questionnaires over an approximately 2-month period. Before DNA extraction, prospective study blood samples were shipped either frozen or at room temperature.

The sequence came from a middle-aged woman who had been exposed to COVID-19. Sequencing was done on a sample of PBMCs or T cells enriched from blood (not recorded which). Recombination linked TRBV5-8 to TRBJ2-3; 8 bases in between match TRBD2. At the DNA level, the sequence is TGTGCCAGCAGCCGGACTAGCTTCCGTGGAGATACGCAGTATTTT. Protein translation: CASSRTSFRGDTQYF.